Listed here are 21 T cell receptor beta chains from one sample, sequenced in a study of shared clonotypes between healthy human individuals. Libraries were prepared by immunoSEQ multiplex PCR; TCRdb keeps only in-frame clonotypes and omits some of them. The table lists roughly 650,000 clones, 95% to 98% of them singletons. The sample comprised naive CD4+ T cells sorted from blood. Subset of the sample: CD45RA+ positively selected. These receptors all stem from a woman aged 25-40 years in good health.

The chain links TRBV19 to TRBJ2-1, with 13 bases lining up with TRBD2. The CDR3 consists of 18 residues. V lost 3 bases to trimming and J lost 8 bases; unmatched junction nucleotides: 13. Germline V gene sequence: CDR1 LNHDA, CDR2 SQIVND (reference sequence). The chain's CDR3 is CASSMDGVGTSGIYEQFF. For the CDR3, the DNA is TGTGCCAGTAGTATGGATGGCGTTGGGACTAGCGGGATCTATGAGCAGTTCTTC. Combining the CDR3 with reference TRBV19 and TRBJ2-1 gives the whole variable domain DGGITQSPKYLFRKEGQNVTLSCEQNLNHDAMYWYRQDPGQGLRLIYYSQIVNDFQKGDIAEGYSVSREKKESFPLTVTSAQKNPTAFYLCASSMDGVGTSGIYEQFFGPGTRLTVL.

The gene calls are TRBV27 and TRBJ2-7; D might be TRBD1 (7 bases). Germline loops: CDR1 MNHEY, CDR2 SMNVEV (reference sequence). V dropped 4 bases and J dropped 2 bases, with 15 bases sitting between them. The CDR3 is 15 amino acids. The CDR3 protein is CASSYQGGTTYEQYF. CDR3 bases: TGTGCCAGCAGTTACCAGGGGGGTACGACCTACGAGCAGTACTTC.

CDR3 protein: CASSIAVQGLYEQYF. The CDR3, as DNA: TGTGCCAGTAGTATAGCGGTACAGGGTTTGTACGAGCAGTACTTC. This chain joins TRBV19 and TRBJ2-7; tentative D call: TRBD1 (6 bases). Germline CDR1 LNHDA, CDR2 SQIVND (reference sequence). The CDR3 loop spans 15 amino acids. Trimming stripped 1 base from V and 4 bases from J, with 14 bases between.

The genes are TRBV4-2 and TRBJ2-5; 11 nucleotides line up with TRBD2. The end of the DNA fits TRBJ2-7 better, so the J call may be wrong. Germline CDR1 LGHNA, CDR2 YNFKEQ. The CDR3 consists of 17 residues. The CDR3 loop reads CASSQQTSGSDKYEQYF. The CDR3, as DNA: TGTGCCAGCAGCCAACAAACTAGCGGGAGTGATAAGTACGAGCAGTACTTC.

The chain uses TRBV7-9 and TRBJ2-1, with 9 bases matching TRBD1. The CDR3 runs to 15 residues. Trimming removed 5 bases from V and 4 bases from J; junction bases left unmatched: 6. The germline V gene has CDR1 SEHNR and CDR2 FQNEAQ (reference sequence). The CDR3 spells CASSTRDREYNEQFF. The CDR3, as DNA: TGTGCCAGCAGCACCCGGGACAGGGAGTACAATGAGCAGTTCTTC.

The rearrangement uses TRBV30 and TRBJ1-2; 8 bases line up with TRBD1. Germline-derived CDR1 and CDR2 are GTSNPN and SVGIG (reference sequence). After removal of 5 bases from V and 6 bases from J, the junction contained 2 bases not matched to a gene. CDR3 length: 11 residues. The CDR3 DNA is TGTGCCTGGGGCAGGGGGCATGGCTACACCTTC. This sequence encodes CAWGRGHGYTF.

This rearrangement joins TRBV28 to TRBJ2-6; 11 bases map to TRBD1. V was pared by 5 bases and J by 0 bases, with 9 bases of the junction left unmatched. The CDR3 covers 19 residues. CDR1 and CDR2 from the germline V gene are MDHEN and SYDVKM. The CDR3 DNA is TGTGCCAGCAGTGGAGGACTCGGGACAGGGGGCTCTGGGGCCAACGTCCTGACTTTC. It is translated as CASSGGLGTGGSGANVLTF.

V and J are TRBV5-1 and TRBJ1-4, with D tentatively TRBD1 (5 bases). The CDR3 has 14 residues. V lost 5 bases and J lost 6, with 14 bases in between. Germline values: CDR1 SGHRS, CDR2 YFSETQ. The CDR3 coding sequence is TGCGCCAGCAGATTCCGGCAGGGTGATGAAAAACTGTTTTTT. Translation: CASRFRQGDEKLFF.

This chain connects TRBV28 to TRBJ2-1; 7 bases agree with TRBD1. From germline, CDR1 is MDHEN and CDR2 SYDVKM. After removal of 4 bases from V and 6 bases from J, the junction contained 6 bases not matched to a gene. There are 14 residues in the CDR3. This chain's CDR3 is CASSSGQRINEQFF. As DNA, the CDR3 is TGTGCCAGCAGTTCGGGACAGAGAATCAATGAGCAGTTCTTC.

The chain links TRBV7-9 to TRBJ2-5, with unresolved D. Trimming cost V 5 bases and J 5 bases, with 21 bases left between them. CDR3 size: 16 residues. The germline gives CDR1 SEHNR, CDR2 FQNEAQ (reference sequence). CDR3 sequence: CASSMTWSQKRETQYF. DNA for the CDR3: TGTGCCAGCAGCATGACCTGGTCCCAGAAGAGGGAGACCCAGTACTTC.

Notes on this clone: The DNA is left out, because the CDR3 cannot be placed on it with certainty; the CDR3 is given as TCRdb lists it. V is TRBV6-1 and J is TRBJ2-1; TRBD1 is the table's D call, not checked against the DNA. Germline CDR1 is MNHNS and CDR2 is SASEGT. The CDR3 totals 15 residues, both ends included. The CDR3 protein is CASILASGMYNEQFF.

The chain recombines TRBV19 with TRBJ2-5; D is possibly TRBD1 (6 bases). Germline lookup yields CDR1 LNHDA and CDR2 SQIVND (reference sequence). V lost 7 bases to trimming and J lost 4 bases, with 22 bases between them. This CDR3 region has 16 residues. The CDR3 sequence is CASTGQYDNAVETQYF. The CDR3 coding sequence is TGTGCCAGTACAGGACAGTATGATAACGCGGTAGAGACCCAGTACTTC.

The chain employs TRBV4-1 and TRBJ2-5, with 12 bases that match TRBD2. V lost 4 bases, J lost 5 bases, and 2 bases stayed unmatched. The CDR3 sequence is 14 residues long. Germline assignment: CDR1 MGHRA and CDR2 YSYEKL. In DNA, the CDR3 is TGCGCCAGCAGCCTAGGACTAGCGGGGGAGACCCAGTACTTC. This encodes CASSLGLAGETQYF.

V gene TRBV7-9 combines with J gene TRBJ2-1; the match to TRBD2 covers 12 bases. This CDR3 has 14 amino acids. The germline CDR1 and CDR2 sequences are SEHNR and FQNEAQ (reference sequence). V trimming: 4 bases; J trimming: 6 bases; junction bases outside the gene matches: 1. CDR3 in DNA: TGTGCCAGCAGCTCTAGCGGGAGGGTCAATGAGCAGTTCTTC. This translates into CASSSSGRVNEQFF. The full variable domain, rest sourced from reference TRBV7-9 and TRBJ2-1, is DTGVSQNPRHKITKRGQNVTFRCDPISEHNRLYWYRQTLGQGPEFLTYFQNEAQLEKSRLLSDRFSAERPKGSFSTLEIQRTEQGDSAMYLCASSSSGRVNEQFFGPGTRLTVL.

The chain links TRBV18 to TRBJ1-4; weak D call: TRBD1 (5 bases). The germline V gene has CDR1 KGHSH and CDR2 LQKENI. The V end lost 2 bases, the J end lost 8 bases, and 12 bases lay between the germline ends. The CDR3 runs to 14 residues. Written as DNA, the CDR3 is TGTGCCAGCTCACCAGTCAGGGCGGGAGAAAAACTGTTTTTT. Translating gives CASSPVRAGEKLFF.

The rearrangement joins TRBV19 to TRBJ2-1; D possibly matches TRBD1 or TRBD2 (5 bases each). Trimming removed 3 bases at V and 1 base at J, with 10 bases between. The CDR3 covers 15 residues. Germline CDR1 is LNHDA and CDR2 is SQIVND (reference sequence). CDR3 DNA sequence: TGTGCCAGTAGTATGGGGGTAGTTTCCTACAATGAGCAGTTCTTC. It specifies CASSMGVVSYNEQFF.

The CDR3 DNA follows: TGCGCCAGCAGCCAAAGCTCCAGGGTTGCGATCTCTAATAGCAATCAGCCCCAGCATTTT. Protein: CASSQSSRVAISNSNQPQHF. The rearrangement links TRBV4-1 to TRBJ1-5, with D perhaps matching TRBD1 (5 bases). Germline V lookup: CDR1 MGHRA, CDR2 YSYEKL. V was pared by 2 bases and J by 0 bases, with 23 bases between. The CDR3 has 20 amino acids.

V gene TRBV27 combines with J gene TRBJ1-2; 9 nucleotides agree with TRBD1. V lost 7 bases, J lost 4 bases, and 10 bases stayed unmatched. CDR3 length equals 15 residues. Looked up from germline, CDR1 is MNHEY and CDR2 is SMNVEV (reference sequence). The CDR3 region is CASTRDRVGSYGYTF. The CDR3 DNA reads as TGTGCCAGCACCCGGGACAGGGTCGGGAGCTATGGCTACACCTTC.

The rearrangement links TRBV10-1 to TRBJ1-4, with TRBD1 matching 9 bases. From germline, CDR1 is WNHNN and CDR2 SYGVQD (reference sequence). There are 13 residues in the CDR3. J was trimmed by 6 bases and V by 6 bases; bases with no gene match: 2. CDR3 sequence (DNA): TGCGCCAGCAGCCGGACAGGGGATGAAAAACTGTTTTTT. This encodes CASSRTGDEKLFF.

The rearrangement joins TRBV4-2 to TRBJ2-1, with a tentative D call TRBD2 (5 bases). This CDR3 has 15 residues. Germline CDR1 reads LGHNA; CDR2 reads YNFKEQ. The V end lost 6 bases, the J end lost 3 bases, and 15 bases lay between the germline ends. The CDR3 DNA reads TGTGCCAGCAGATCGCCCACCCGGGACTACAATGAGCAGTTCTTC. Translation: CASRSPTRDYNEQFF.

CDR3 region: CASSPWQAREATDTQYF. The CDR3 DNA reads TGTGCCAGCAGCCCCTGGCAGGCCAGGGAGGCGACAGATACGCAGTATTTT. The rearrangement uses TRBV5-5 and TRBJ2-3; possible D gene TRBD2, 6 bases. Trimming removed 4 bases at V and 3 bases at J, with 21 bases between. This CDR3 has 17 residues. Germline values: CDR1 SGHKS, CDR2 YYEKEE (reference sequence).